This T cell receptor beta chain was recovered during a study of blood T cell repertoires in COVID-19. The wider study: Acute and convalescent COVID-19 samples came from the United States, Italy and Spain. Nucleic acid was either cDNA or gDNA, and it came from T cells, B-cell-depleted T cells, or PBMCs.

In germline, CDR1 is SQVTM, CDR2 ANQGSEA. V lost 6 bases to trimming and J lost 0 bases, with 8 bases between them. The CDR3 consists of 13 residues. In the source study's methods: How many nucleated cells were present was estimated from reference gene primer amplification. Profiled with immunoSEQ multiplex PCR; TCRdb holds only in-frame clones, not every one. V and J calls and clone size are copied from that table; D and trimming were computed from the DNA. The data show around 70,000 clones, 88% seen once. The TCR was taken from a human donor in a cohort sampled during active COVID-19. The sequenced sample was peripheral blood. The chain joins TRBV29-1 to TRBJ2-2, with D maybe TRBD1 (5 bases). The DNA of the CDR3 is TGCAGCGTGGGGCCCGCGAACACCGGGGAGCTGTTTTTT. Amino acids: CSVGPANTGELFF.